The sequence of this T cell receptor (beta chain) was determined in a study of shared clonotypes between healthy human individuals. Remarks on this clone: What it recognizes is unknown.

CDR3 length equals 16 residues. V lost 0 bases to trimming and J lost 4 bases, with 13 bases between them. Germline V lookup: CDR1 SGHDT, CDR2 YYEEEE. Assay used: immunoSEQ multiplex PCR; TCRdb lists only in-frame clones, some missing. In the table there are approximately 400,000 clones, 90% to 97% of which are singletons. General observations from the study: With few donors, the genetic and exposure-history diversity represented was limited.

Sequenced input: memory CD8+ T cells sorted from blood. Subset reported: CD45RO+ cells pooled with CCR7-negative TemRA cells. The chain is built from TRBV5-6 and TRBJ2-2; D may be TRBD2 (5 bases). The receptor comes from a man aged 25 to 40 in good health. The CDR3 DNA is TGTGCCAGCAGCTTGGGGCTCGTACGGGGCACCGGGGAGCTGTTTTTT. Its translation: CASSLGLVRGTGELFF.